These T cell receptor beta chains were read from a single sample in a study of blood T cell repertoires in COVID-19. Here immunoSEQ multiplex PCR was the method, and the copy in TCRdb shows in-frame clones only, minus some. The table records tens of thousands of clones, approximately 82% of them present only once. The specimen sequenced was peripheral blood. These TCRs come from a human donor in a cohort sampled during active COVID-19. Both conserved end residues are part of each CDR3. Each record gives: J gene, D gene, CDR3 length, clone size, V gene, CDR3 DNA, CDR3 protein. A D gene is named only where the DNA matches it firmly. A row's size may be missing; if present it is once, few, many or a size class.

J gene: TRBJ1-2; D gene: TRBD1; CDR3 length: 12; clone size: -; V gene: TRBV29-1; CDR3 DNA: TGCAGCGCCACAGGGGATATGGATGGCTACACCTTC; CDR3 protein: CSATGDMDGYTF
J gene: TRBJ2-7; D gene: TRBD1; CDR3 length: 14; clone size: -; V gene: TRBV9; CDR3 DNA: TGTGCCAGCAGCGTCGCGACAGGGGGCCACGAGCAGTACTTC; CDR3 protein: CASSVATGGHEQYF
J gene: TRBJ2-1; D gene: TRBD2; CDR3 length: 15; clone size: -; V gene: TRBV7-2; CDR3 DNA: TGTGCCAGCAGCCTACTAGCGGGGGGGCCCGGTGAGCAGTTCTTC; CDR3 protein: CASSLLAGGPGEQFF
J gene: TRBJ2-3; D gene: TRBD2; CDR3 length: 14; clone size: -; V gene: TRBV28; CDR3 DNA: TGTGCCAGCAGCTTAGCGGGGGGGGGAGATACGCAGTATTTT; CDR3 protein: CASSLAGGGDTQYF
J gene: TRBJ2-2; D gene: -; CDR3 length: 17; clone size: -; V gene: TRBV15; CDR3 DNA: TGTGCCACCAGCAGATCCCGGAGGGGCCCTAACACCGGGGAGCTGTTTTTT; CDR3 protein: CATSRSRRGPNTGELFF
J gene: TRBJ2-2; D gene: -; CDR3 length: 15; clone size: -; V gene: TRBV5-8; CDR3 DNA: TGTGCCAGCAGCCGGAGGGTCTCTTACACCGGGGAGCTGTTTTTT; CDR3 protein: CASSRRVSYTGELFF
J gene: TRBJ2-7; D gene: TRBD1; CDR3 length: 12; clone size: -; V gene: TRBV30; CDR3 DNA: TGTGCCTTGGACAGGGGCAACTACGAGCAGTACTTC; CDR3 protein: CALDRGNYEQYF
J gene: TRBJ1-4; D gene: -; CDR3 length: 14; clone size: -; V gene: TRBV18; CDR3 DNA: TGTGCCAGCTCACCCGACAGGTTTAATGAAAAACTGTTTTTT; CDR3 protein: CASSPDRFNEKLFF
J gene: TRBJ2-4; D gene: -; CDR3 length: 15; clone size: -; V gene: TRBV9; CDR3 DNA: TGTGCCAGCAGCGTAGTGGGGACCCCGGGAGACATTCAGTACTTC; CDR3 protein: CASSVVGTPGDIQYF
J gene: TRBJ2-3; D gene: TRBD1; CDR3 length: 15; clone size: -; V gene: TRBV9; CDR3 DNA: TGTGCCAGCAGCGTCGGACAGGAAGGCACAGATACGCAGTATTTT; CDR3 protein: CASSVGQEGTDTQYF
J gene: TRBJ1-1; D gene: -; CDR3 length: 16; clone size: -; V gene: TRBV27; CDR3 DNA: TGTGCCAGCAGTCCGCCCATGGGGGGTCGCAGCACTGAAGCTTTCTTT; CDR3 protein: CASSPPMGGRSTEAFF
J gene: TRBJ2-1; D gene: TRBD2; CDR3 length: 11; clone size: -; V gene: TRBV10-3; CDR3 DNA: TGTGCCTCCGGGGGGAACGATGAGCAGTTCTTC; CDR3 protein: CASGGNDEQFF
J gene: TRBJ1-2; D gene: TRBD1; CDR3 length: 14; clone size: -; V gene: TRBV6-2/TRBV6-3; CDR3 DNA: TGTGCCAGCAGCCTCTCTTGGACAGGGAATGGCTACACCTTC; CDR3 protein: CASSLSWTGNGYTF
J gene: TRBJ2-3; D gene: -; CDR3 length: 15; clone size: -; V gene: TRBV18; CDR3 DNA: TGTGCCAGCTCACGGGACATAACTAGCACAGATACGCAGTATTTT; CDR3 protein: CASSRDITSTDTQYF
J gene: TRBJ1-5; D gene: -; CDR3 length: 15; clone size: -; V gene: TRBV7-2; CDR3 DNA: TGTGCCAGCAGCTTAATGACAACTAGCAATCAGCCCCAGCATTTT; CDR3 protein: CASSLMTTSNQPQHF
J gene: TRBJ2-1; D gene: TRBD2; CDR3 length: 15; clone size: -; V gene: TRBV19; CDR3 DNA: TGTGCCAGTAGTATAAAAGCGGGAGGTAGGGGGGAGCAGTTCTTC; CDR3 protein: CASSIKAGGRGEQFF
J gene: TRBJ2-5; D gene: TRBD2; CDR3 length: 14; clone size: -; V gene: TRBV27; CDR3 DNA: TGTGCCAGCAGTGTCGGGAGGTACCAAGAGACCCAGTACTTC; CDR3 protein: CASSVGRYQETQYF
J gene: TRBJ1-3; D gene: TRBD1; CDR3 length: 11; clone size: once; V gene: TRBV3-1/TRBV3-2; CDR3 DNA: TGTGCCAGCAGCCTCGGACAGGGTATCGATTTT; CDR3 protein: CASSLGQGIDF
J gene: TRBJ1-1; D gene: -; CDR3 length: 15; clone size: few; V gene: TRBV10-3; CDR3 DNA: TGTGCCATCAGTGAGGTGCCCAGGGATGGGACTGAAGCTTTCTTT; CDR3 protein: CAISEVPRDGTEAFF
J gene: TRBJ1-2; D gene: TRBD1; CDR3 length: 11; clone size: -; V gene: TRBV2; CDR3 DNA: TGTGCCAGCGGACAGGGCTATGGCTACACCTTC; CDR3 protein: CASGQGYGYTF
J gene: TRBJ2-1; D gene: TRBD2; CDR3 length: 14; clone size: few; V gene: TRBV10-1; CDR3 DNA: TGCGCCAGCAGCCCTAGCGGGGGGGCCACTGAGCAGTTCTTC; CDR3 protein: CASSPSGGATEQFF
J gene: TRBJ2-5; D gene: -; CDR3 length: 15; clone size: once; V gene: TRBV9; CDR3 DNA: TGTGCCAGCAGCGCTACTATCGCCTTGGGAGAGACCCAGTACTTC; CDR3 protein: CASSATIALGETQYF
J gene: TRBJ2-5; D gene: -; CDR3 length: 15; clone size: -; V gene: TRBV3-1/TRBV3-2; CDR3 DNA: TGTGCCAGCAGCCCCCAGGGCGGCCCCCAAGAGACCCAGTACTTC; CDR3 protein: CASSPQGGPQETQYF
J gene: TRBJ1-5; D gene: TRBD1; CDR3 length: 14; clone size: once; V gene: TRBV5-6; CDR3 DNA: TGTGCCAGCAGTCGGGGACAGGGAATGGGGCCCCAGCATTTT; CDR3 protein: CASSRGQGMGPQHF
J gene: TRBJ1-3; D gene: -; CDR3 length: 14; clone size: -; V gene: TRBV2; CDR3 DNA: TGTGCCAGCATGAAAGAGTACAGTGGAAACACCATATATTTT; CDR3 protein: CASMKEYSGNTIYF
J gene: TRBJ2-7; D gene: -; CDR3 length: 16; clone size: -; V gene: TRBV10-2; CDR3 DNA: TGCGCCAGCAACCCCGGGCGGGGACCACCCCAATACGAGCAGTACTTC; CDR3 protein: CASNPGRGPPQYEQYF
J gene: TRBJ1-5; D gene: -; CDR3 length: 16; clone size: -; V gene: TRBV5-6; CDR3 DNA: TGTGCCAGCAGCTTAGGGACATCGAGGGGGACCCAGCCCCAGCATTTT; CDR3 protein: CASSLGTSRGTQPQHF
J gene: TRBJ2-7; D gene: -; CDR3 length: 17; clone size: -; V gene: TRBV19; CDR3 DNA: TGTGCCAGTAGTCGACAGGCCAATGGGGGGGTTAGCTACGAGCAGTACTTC; CDR3 protein: CASSRQANGGVSYEQYF
J gene: TRBJ2-3; D gene: -; CDR3 length: 13; clone size: -; V gene: TRBV4-1; CDR3 DNA: TGCGCCAGCAGCCGGGGCAGCACAGATACGCAGTATTTT; CDR3 protein: CASSRGSTDTQYF
J gene: TRBJ2-3; D gene: TRBD2; CDR3 length: 15; clone size: -; V gene: TRBV7-8; CDR3 DNA: TGTGCCAGCAGTCTAACTAGCGGTAACGGAGATACGCAGTATTTT; CDR3 protein: CASSLTSGNGDTQYF
J gene: TRBJ2-7; D gene: TRBD1; CDR3 length: 15; clone size: -; V gene: TRBV6-6; CDR3 DNA: TGTGCCAGCAGTTACGCGACAGGGGGGACATACGAGCAGTACTTC; CDR3 protein: CASSYATGGTYEQYF
J gene: TRBJ2-7; D gene: -; CDR3 length: 17; clone size: -; V gene: TRBV21-1; CDR3 DNA: TGTGCCAGCAGCAAAAGGAGTGCGACAGGGAGTTTCTACGAGCAGTACTTC; CDR3 protein: CASSKRSATGSFYEQYF
J gene: TRBJ2-3; D gene: TRBD1; CDR3 length: 16; clone size: -; V gene: TRBV7-7; CDR3 DNA: TGTGCCAGCAGCCAGAGGCCAGGACAGGGCACAGATACGCAGTATTTT; CDR3 protein: CASSQRPGQGTDTQYF